The next 26 T cell receptor beta chains were all read from a single sample in a study of cytomegalovirus exposure and HLA in healthy donors. Primers: 60 Vbeta forward and 13 Jbeta reverse. Sequenced by immunoSEQ multiplex PCR; TCRdb stores in-frame clones only, minus some. Among over 200,000 clones listed, about 75% were seen once. Sequencing was performed on PBMCs. These receptors were collected from a woman in her twenties or thirties in good health and CMV-seronegative.

The chain employs TRBV6-6 and TRBJ1-5; D is undetermined. The CDR3 is made up of 16 amino acids. Trimming shortened V by 0 bases and J by 9 bases, and 18 bases separated the two germline ends. Germline CDR1 and CDR2: MNHNY and SVGAGI (reference sequence). DNA of the CDR3: TGTGCCAGCAGTTACTCGAACCCGCCGGGAAGTGTGCCCCAGCATTTT. As protein: CASSYSNPPGSVPQHF.

The rearrangement uses TRBV6-1 and TRBJ1-3; perhaps TRBD1 as D (5 bases). Germline V gene data show CDR1 as MNHNS and CDR2 as SASEGT. V was trimmed by 2 bases and J by 2 bases, leaving 13 bases between them. CDR3 length equals 16 residues. CDR3 amino acids: CASSESRPRAGNTIYF. CDR3 in DNA: TGTGCCAGCAGTGAATCCCGCCCCAGGGCTGGAAACACCATATATTTT.

The rearrangement links TRBV5-4 to TRBJ2-2; D is uncertain. This CDR3 comprises 16 residues. The germline CDR1 and CDR2 sequences are SGHNT and YYREEE (reference sequence). The V and J ends lost 0 bases and 1 base respectively, with 10 bases between them. The chain's CDR3 is CASSLDLTLNTGELFF. The CDR3 coding sequence is TGTGCCAGCAGCTTGGACCTTACTTTGAACACCGGGGAGCTGTTTTTT.

This clone was counted a few times. The V call is TRBV7-6, the J call TRBJ1-5; TRBD1 agrees at 11 bases. The CDR3 totals 14 residues. V was clipped by 5 bases and J by 6 bases; unmatched bases: 3. Germline CDR1 and CDR2: SGHVS and FNYEAQ. The CDR3 coding sequence is TGTGCCAGCAGCGGACAGGGGGCATTTCAGCCCCAGCATTTT. It encodes CASSGQGAFQPQHF. Supplemented by reference TRBV7-6 and TRBJ1-5, the full variable domain reads GAGVSQSPRYKVTKRGQDVALRCDPISGHVSLYWYRQALGQGPEFLTYFNYEAQQDKSGLPNDRFSAERPEGSISTLTIQRTEQRDSAMYRCASSGQGAFQPQHFGDGTRLSIL.

V is TRBV9 and J is TRBJ2-2; 10 bases agree with TRBD1. Trimming took 4 bases from V and 6 from J; bases not matched to a gene: 9. Germline V gives CDR1 SGDLS, CDR2 YYNGEE. This CDR3 is 16 amino acids long. CDR3 bases: TGTGCCAGCAGCCTCGACCGGGACAGGGGCCCCGGGGAGCTGTTTTTT. This translates into CASSLDRDRGPGELFF.

This chain uses TRBV11-3 with TRBJ2-1, with TRBD1 identical over 7 bases. J was trimmed by 2 bases and V by 2 bases; bases with no gene match: 0. Germline CDR1 reads SGHNT; CDR2 reads YENEEA. This CDR3 spans 14 amino acids. The CDR3 coding sequence is TGTGCCAGCAGCTTAACAGGGGCCTACAATGAGCAGTTCTTC. Translating gives CASSLTGAYNEQFF.

This clone appeared a single time. The gene calls are TRBV7-9 and TRBJ2-1, with D tentatively TRBD2 (6 bases). The V gene's germline CDR1 is SEHNR and CDR2 FQNEAQ (reference sequence). Between the trimmed V and J ends, which lost 5 bases and 7 bases, there was a span of 15 bases. The CDR3 is made up of 14 amino acids. Here the CDR3 DNA reads TGTGCCAGCAGCCCTACGGCGGGATCTAATGAGCAGTTCTTC. Residues: CASSPTAGSNEQFF.

Comment on this clone: A much larger clone is a single base away; this may be a read error. V is TRBV11-2 and J is TRBJ2-5; TRBD2 matches 10 bases. There are 15 residues in the CDR3. The J segment lost 2 bases and the V segment lost 2 bases, leaving 2 bases of the junction unmatched. The germline CDR1 and CDR2 sequences are SGHAT and FQNNGV. In DNA, the CDR3 is TGTGCCAGCAGCTTACTACTAGCGGGGCAAGAGACCCAGTACTTC. It translates to CASSLLLAGQETQYF.

The V call is TRBV2, the J call TRBJ1-2; weak D call: TRBD1 (6 bases). The ends were cut back, 8 bases at V and 8 bases at J, with 24 bases in the middle. The CDR3 length is 15 residues. Germline V CDR1 and CDR2: SNHLY, FYNNEI. The CDR3 region is CASGLQGSTWRGYTF. The CDR3 bases are TGTGCCAGCGGTTTACAGGGCTCAACTTGGCGGGGCTACACCTTC.

The V gene is TRBV14, the J gene TRBJ2-1; 8 nucleotides agree with TRBD2. J was trimmed by 4 bases and V by 4 bases; bases with no gene match: 6. The CDR3 is 15 residues long. Germline CDR1 reads SGHDN; CDR2 reads FVKESK. CDR3 in amino acids: CASSRTSGRYNEQFF. CDR3 in DNA: TGTGCCAGCAGCCGAACTAGCGGACGGTACAATGAGCAGTTCTTC.

This clone was observed a handful of times. The V gene is TRBV12-5, the J gene TRBJ1-1, with a possible D match to TRBD1 (5 bases). Trimming took 1 base from V and 3 from J, leaving 6 bases between them. Germline V gives CDR1 LGHNT, CDR2 FRNRAP. The CDR3 spans 13 residues. The DNA for the CDR3 is TGTGCTAGTGGTTTGGGGGGGGACACTGAAGCTTTCTTT. Translating it yields CASGLGGDTEAFF.

The gene calls are TRBV6-1 and TRBJ2-7, with a possible D match to TRBD1 (6 bases). The CDR3 contains 14 residues. Germline values: CDR1 MNHNS, CDR2 SASEGT. Trimming took off 5 bases at V and 6 bases at J, with 17 bases between the two ends. The CDR3, as DNA: TGTGCCAGCAGTACAGGGACACCCGAGGGCGAGCAGTACTTC. Translation gives CASSTGTPEGEQYF.

The chain employs TRBV20-1 and TRBJ2-7; 7 bases align to TRBD1. Germline lookup yields CDR1 DFQATT and CDR2 SNEGSKA (reference sequence). The length of the CDR3 is 11 residues. Trimming took 5 bases from V and 3 from J; bases not matched to a gene: 1. This chain's CDR3 is CSAGTDYEQYF. The CDR3 coding sequence is TGCAGTGCTGGGACAGACTACGAGCAGTACTTC.

The chain combines TRBV2 with TRBJ2-3; TRBD2 aligns across 7 bases. This CDR3 has 15 residues. V was pared by 2 bases and J by 6 bases, with 8 bases of the junction left unmatched. Germline V gene data show CDR1 as SNHLY and CDR2 as FYNNEI. CDR3 amino acids: CASSELADSLDTQYF. The CDR3, as DNA: TGTGCCAGCAGTGAACTAGCGGACTCACTGGATACGCAGTATTTT.

A remark on this clone: The germline gene is not matched at one end of the junction; a read error may be the cause. V gene TRBV7-9 combines with J gene TRBJ1-2; 7 nucleotides line up with TRBD1. In germline, CDR1 is SEHNR, CDR2 FQNEAQ (reference sequence). This CDR3 has 16 residues. As DNA, the CDR3 is TGTTCCAGCAGCTATTGGGCGACAGGGAGTGACTATGGCTACACCTTC. As protein: CSSSYWATGSDYGYTF.

CDR3 sequence reads: CASSPLAAGFSDTQYF. The CDR3 bases are TGCGCCAGCAGCCCACTAGCGGCCGGGTTCTCAGATACGCAGTATTTT. The chain carries TRBV4-1 and TRBJ2-3; TRBD2 agrees at 8 bases. Germline CDR1 is MGHRA and CDR2 is YSYEKL. Trimming cost V 4 bases and J 4 bases; bases outside gene matches: 10. CDR3 length: 16 residues.

The V and J genes are TRBV6-4 and TRBJ2-2, with 7 nucleotides matching TRBD2. Germline CDR1 MRHNA, CDR2 SNTAGT. This CDR3 is 14 amino acids long. J lost 7 bases, V lost 6 bases, and 8 bases had no gene match. CDR3 coding DNA: TGTGCCAGCAGCCTACTAGCGCGAAGCGGGGAGCTGTTTTTT. Translation gives CASSLLARSGELFF.

The J gene is TRBJ1-2, the V gene TRBV30; possibly TRBD1 for D (6 bases). Germline CDR1 reads GTSNPN; CDR2 reads SVGIG (reference sequence). There are 15 residues in the CDR3. V lost 3 bases and J 2 bases, leaving 16 bases between the germline ends. The CDR3: CAWREFGTSNYGYTF. CDR3 nucleotide sequence: TGTGCCTGGAGAGAGTTTGGGACATCCAACTATGGCTACACCTTC. The full variable domain, with the rest looked up from reference TRBV30 and TRBJ1-2, is SQTIHQWPATLVQPVGSPLSLECTVEGTSNPNLYWYRQAAGRGLQLLFYSVGIGQISSEVPQNLSASRPQDRQFILSSKKLLLSDSGFYLCAWREFGTSNYGYTFGSGTRLTVV.

CDR3 sequence (DNA): TGTGCCAGCAACAGGGTTATTACAGTGAACACTGAAGCTTTCTTT. It translates to CASNRVITVNTEAFF. The genes are TRBV6-1 and TRBJ1-1; TRBD1 might be the D (6 bases). The V end lost 7 bases, the J end lost 0 bases, and 15 bases lay between the germline ends. From germline, CDR1 is MNHNS and CDR2 SASEGT. The CDR3 has 15 residues.

There are a few counts of this clone. The genes are TRBV6-1 and TRBJ1-2; TRBD1 might be the D (6 bases). V was cut by 5 bases and J by 2 bases, with 12 bases left in between. Per germline, CDR1 MNHNS and CDR2 SASEGT. This CDR3 spans 14 amino acids. CDR3 in amino acids: CASSPTGLNYGYTF. The CDR3 DNA follows: TGTGCCAGCAGTCCGACAGGTTTAAACTATGGCTACACCTTC.

This clone showed up just once. The chain employs TRBV20-1 and TRBJ2-5; maybe TRBD1 (6 bases). Germline V gives CDR1 DFQATT, CDR2 SNEGSKA (reference sequence). Trimming took off 5 bases at V and 5 bases at J, with 9 bases between the two ends. The CDR3 loop spans 11 amino acids. This CDR3 reads CSAYREETQYF. The DNA for the CDR3 is TGCAGTGCTTACAGGGAGGAGACCCAGTACTTC.

This chain's CDR3 is CAWSVPGDYTEAFF. The CDR3 DNA sequence: TGTGCCTGGAGTGTACCGGGGGACTACACTGAAGCTTTCTTT. This rearrangement joins TRBV30 to TRBJ1-1; D possibly corresponds to TRBD1 (5 bases). With 0 bases removed from V and 3 bases from J, the gap between germline ends came to 11 bases. Germline V gene lookup returns CDR1 GTSNPN and CDR2 SVGIG (reference sequence). The CDR3 totals 14 residues.

This clone is a singleton in its sample. The chain is built from TRBV27 and TRBJ2-7; 8 bases match TRBD2. The V and J ends lost 0 bases and 2 bases, in that order; junction bases with no gene match: 3. The CDR3 contains 15 residues. Germline CDR1 and CDR2: MNHEY and SMNVEV (reference sequence). DNA for the CDR3: TGTGCCAGCAGTTTATCGGACGGGGGGGCCTACGAGCAGTACTTC. The encoded protein is CASSLSDGGAYEQYF.

For this clone: At one end, the junction sequence differs from germline, possibly due to a read error. The chain uses TRBV11-3 and TRBJ2-2, with 8 nucleotides matching TRBD1. Germline V CDR1 and CDR2: SGHNT, YENEEA. The CDR3 has 15 residues. The CDR3 DNA sequence: TGTGCCAGCAGCCCTCGGACAGGGAACGCCGGGGAGCTGTTTTTT. Residues: CASSPRTGNAGELFF.

This clone is a singleton in its sample. The genes are TRBV5-1 and TRBJ2-7; D might be TRBD1 (7 bases). This CDR3 has 14 residues. The V gene's germline CDR1 is SGHRS and CDR2 YFSETQ. Trimming cost V 4 bases and J 5 bases, with 16 bases left between them. In DNA, the CDR3 is TGCGCCAGCAGCGGGCAGGGGGGCCTGGACGAGCAGTACTTC. Protein product: CASSGQGGLDEQYF. The full variable domain, in which reference TRBV5-1 and TRBJ2-7 provide the parts outside the CDR3, is KAGVTQTPRYLIKTRGQQVTLSCSPISGHRSVSWYQQTPGQGLQFLFEYFSETQRNKGNFPGRFSGRQFSNSRSEMNVSTLELGDSALYLCASSGQGGLDEQYFGPGTRLTVT.

This chain joins TRBV9 and TRBJ2-1, with unresolved D. V lost 3 bases, J lost 9 bases, and 10 bases lay in between. Germline V CDR1 and CDR2: SGDLS, YYNGEE. CDR3 length: 12 amino acids. For the CDR3, the DNA is TGTGCCAGCAGCGCCGTCTCCGGTGAGCAGTTCTTC. Its translation is CASSAVSGEQFF.